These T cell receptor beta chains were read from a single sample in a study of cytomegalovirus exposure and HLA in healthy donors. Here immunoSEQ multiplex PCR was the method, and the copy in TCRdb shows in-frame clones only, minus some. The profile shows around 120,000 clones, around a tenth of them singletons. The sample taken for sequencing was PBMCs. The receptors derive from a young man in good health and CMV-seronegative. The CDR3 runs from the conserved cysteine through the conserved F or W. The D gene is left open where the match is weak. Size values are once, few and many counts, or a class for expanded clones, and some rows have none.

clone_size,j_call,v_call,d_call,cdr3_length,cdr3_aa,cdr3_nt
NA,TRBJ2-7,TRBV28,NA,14,CASRRHNPTYEQYF,TGTGCCAGCCGACGACACAATCCTACCTACGAGCAGTACTTC
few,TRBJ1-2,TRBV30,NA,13,CAWSLTAGYGYTF,TGTGCCTGGAGTCTCACAGCCGGCTATGGCTACACCTTC
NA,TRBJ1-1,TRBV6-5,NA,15,CASSFLNRVNTEAFF,TGTGCCAGCAGTTTTCTTAACAGGGTGAACACTGAAGCTTTCTTT
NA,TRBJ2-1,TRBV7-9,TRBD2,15,CASSLVAGGPNEQFF,TGTGCCAGCAGCTTAGTAGCGGGAGGACCAAATGAGCAGTTCTTC
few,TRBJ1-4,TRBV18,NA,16,CASSPNIQISNEKLFF,TGTGCCAGCTCACCAAACATACAGATCTCTAATGAAAAACTGTTTTTT
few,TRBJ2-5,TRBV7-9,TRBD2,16,CASSQGLAGLEETQYF,TGTGCCAGCAGCCAGGGACTAGCGGGGTTGGAAGAGACCCAGTACTTC
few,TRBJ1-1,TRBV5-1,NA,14,CASSVETAYTEAFF,TGCGCCAGCAGCGTCGAGACAGCCTACACTGAAGCTTTCTTT
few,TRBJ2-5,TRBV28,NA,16,CASSALVGGAAETQYF,TGTGCCAGCAGTGCCTTAGTGGGGGGAGCGGCAGAGACCCAGTACTTC
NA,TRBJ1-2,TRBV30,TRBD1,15,CAWSPDRGSNYGYTF,TGTGCCTGGAGTCCCGACAGGGGGTCTAACTATGGCTACACCTTC
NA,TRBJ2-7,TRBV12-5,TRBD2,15,CASGLVNLAGEEQYF,TGTGCTAGTGGTTTGGTAAACCTAGCGGGAGAGGAGCAGTACTTC
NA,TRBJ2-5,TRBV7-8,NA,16,CASSLEEGLARETQYF,TGTGCCAGCAGCTTAGAAGAGGGCCTTGCCCGGGAGACCCAGTACTTC
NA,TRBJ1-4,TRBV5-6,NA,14,CASSFRGFNEKLFF,TGTGCCAGCAGCTTTAGGGGATTTAATGAAAAACTGTTTTTT
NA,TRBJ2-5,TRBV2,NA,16,CASSEGLAGNQETQYF,TGTGCCAGCAGTGAAGGGCTGGCGGGGAACCAAGAGACCCAGTACTTC
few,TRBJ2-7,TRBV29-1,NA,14,CSVEIPGGLFEQYF,TGCAGCGTTGAAATTCCGGGGGGCCTCTTCGAGCAGTACTTC
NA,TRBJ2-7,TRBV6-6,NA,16,CASSPGGTMSSYEQYF,TGTGCCAGCAGTCCCGGGGGGACAATGAGCTCCTACGAGCAGTACTTC
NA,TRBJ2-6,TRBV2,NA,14,CASNGGSGANVLTF,TGTGCCAGCAACGGGGGCTCTGGGGCCAACGTCCTGACTTTC
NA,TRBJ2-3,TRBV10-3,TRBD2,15,CAVKGLANRADTQYF,TGTGCCGTAAAAGGACTAGCGAATAGGGCGGATACGCAGTATTTT
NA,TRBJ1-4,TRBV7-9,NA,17,CASSSPPGRATNEKLFF,TGTGCCAGCAGCTCCCCGCCCGGCCGGGCAACTAATGAAAAACTGTTTTTT
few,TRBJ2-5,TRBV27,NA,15,CASSTKTKNQETQYF,TGTGCCAGCAGCACGAAAACTAAGAACCAAGAGACCCAGTACTTC
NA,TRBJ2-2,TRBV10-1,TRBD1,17,CASSVATGSHGSGELFF,TGCGCCAGCAGTGTGGCGACAGGGAGCCATGGGAGCGGGGAGCTGTTTTTT
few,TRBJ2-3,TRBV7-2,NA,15,CASSLGGPRRDTQYF,TGTGCCAGCAGCCTCGGGGGGCCCCGTAGAGATACGCAGTATTTT
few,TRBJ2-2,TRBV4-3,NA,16,CASSPTRLENTGELFF,TGCGCCAGCAGCCCAACCCGACTGGAAAACACCGGGGAGCTGTTTTTT
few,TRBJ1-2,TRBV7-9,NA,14,CASSLASGEYGYTF,TGTGCCAGCAGCTTAGCTTCAGGGGAGTATGGCTACACCTTC
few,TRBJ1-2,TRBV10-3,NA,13,CAIRQEDNYGYTF,TGTGCCATCAGGCAGGAAGATAACTATGGCTACACCTTC
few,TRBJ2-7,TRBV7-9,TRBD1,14,CASSWGTVSYEQYF,TGTGCCAGCAGCTGGGGGACAGTCTCCTACGAGCAGTACTTC
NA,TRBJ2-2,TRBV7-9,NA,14,CASSWAGDTGELFF,TGTGCCAGCAGCTGGGCAGGGGACACCGGGGAGCTGTTTTTT
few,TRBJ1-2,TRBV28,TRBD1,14,CASIPGQGHYGYTF,TGTGCCAGTATACCGGGACAGGGTCACTATGGCTACACCTTC
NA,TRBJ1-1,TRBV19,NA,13,CASSTGLNTEAFF,TGTGCCAGTAGTACTGGGCTGAACACTGAAGCTTTCTTT
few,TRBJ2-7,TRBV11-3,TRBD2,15,CASSLGGGRAYEQYF,TGTGCCAGCAGCCTGGGGGGCGGGAGGGCCTACGAGCAGTACTTC
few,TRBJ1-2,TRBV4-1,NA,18,CASSQDYAVRSHNYGYTF,TGCGCCAGCAGCCAAGATTATGCGGTCCGGAGTCATAACTATGGCTACACCTTC
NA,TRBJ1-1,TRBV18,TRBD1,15,CASHPGQGWNAEAFF,TGTGCCAGCCACCCGGGACAGGGGTGGAATGCTGAAGCTTTCTTT
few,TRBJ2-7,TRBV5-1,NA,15,CASSLGRGLSYEQYF,TGCGCCAGCAGCTTGGGGAGGGGCCTCTCCTACGAGCAGTACTTC
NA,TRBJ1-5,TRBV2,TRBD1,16,CASSDRAQGAYQPQHF,TGTGCCAGCAGTGATCGGGCCCAGGGGGCTTATCAGCCCCAGCATTTT
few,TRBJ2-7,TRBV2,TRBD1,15,CASRTPGQFTYEQYF,TGTGCCAGCAGGACGCCGGGACAGTTTACCTACGAGCAGTACTTC
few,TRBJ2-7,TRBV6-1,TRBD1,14,CASSEAGRGLEQYF,TGTGCCAGCAGTGAAGCTGGCAGGGGGCTTGAGCAGTACTTC
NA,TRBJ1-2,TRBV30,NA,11,CAWTGLHGYTF,TGTGCCTGGACGGGTCTTCATGGCTACACCTTC
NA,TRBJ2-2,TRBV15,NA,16,CATSSRGSENTGELFF,TGTGCCACCAGCAGTAGGGGATCCGAGAACACCGGGGAGCTGTTTTTT
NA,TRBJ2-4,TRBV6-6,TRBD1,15,CASSLTGSAKNIQYF,TGTGCCAGCAGTCTGACAGGGTCAGCCAAAAACATTCAGTACTTC
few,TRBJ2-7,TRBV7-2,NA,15,CASSLVGAPHHEQYF,TGTGCCAGCAGCTTAGTTGGAGCCCCTCACCACGAGCAGTACTTC
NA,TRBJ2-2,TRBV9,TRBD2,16,CASSAGRGGITGELFF,TGTGCCAGCAGCGCCGGGAGGGGGGGCATCACCGGGGAGCTGTTTTTT
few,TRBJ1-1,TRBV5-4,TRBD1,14,CASSWDSGNTEAFF,TGTGCCAGCAGCTGGGACAGTGGAAACACTGAAGCTTTCTTT
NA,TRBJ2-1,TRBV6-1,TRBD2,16,CASSDPPSGVYNEQFF,TGTGCCAGCAGTGACCCCCCTAGCGGGGTTTACAATGAGCAGTTCTTC
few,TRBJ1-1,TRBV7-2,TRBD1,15,CASSLDRGGQLEAFF,TGTGCCAGCAGCTTAGACAGGGGCGGACAGCTTGAAGCTTTCTTT
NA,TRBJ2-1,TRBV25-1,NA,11,CASSVGEKQFF,TGTGCCAGCAGTGTTGGGGAGAAGCAGTTCTTC
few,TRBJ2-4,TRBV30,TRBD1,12,CAATGPGNIQYF,TGTGCCGCGACAGGGCCGGGAAACATTCAGTACTTC
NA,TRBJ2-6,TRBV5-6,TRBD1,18,CASRAERTGGSGANVLTF,TGTGCCAGCAGAGCCGAAAGGACAGGGGGCTCTGGGGCCAACGTCCTGACTTTC
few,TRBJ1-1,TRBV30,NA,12,CAWRTGRTEAFF,TGTGCCTGGAGAACAGGGCGGACTGAAGCTTTCTTT
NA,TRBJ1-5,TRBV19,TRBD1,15,CASIDRGLLNQPQHF,TGTGCCAGTATTGACAGGGGATTGTTGAATCAGCCCCAGCATTTT
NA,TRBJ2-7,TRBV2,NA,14,CASSEVRGASEQYF,TGTGCCAGCAGTGAAGTCCGGGGAGCGAGTGAGCAGTACTTC
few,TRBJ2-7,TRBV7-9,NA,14,CASSLSPKPHEQYF,TGTGCCAGCAGCTTAAGCCCTAAGCCCCACGAGCAGTACTTC
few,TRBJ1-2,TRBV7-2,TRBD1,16,CASSSNPGQGGYGYTF,TGTGCCAGCAGCTCCAACCCGGGACAGGGGGGGTATGGCTACACCTTC
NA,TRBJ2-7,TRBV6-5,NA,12,CASSPGAYEQYF,TGTGCCAGCAGCCCGGGTGCCTACGAGCAGTACTTC
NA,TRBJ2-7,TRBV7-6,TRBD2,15,CASSVGSGSVDEQYF,TGTGCCAGCAGTGTTGGAAGCGGGAGCGTCGACGAGCAGTACTTC
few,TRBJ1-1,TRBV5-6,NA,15,CASSIGQIMNTEAFF,TGTGCCAGCAGCATTGGACAGATCATGAACACTGAAGCTTTCTTT
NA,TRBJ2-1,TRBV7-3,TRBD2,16,CASSLTGEGPYNEQFF,TGTGCCAGCAGCTTAACGGGGGAGGGGCCCTACAATGAGCAGTTCTTC
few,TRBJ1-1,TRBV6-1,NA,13,CASRRKQDTEAFF,TGCGCCAGCAGGAGGAAACAAGACACTGAAGCTTTCTTT
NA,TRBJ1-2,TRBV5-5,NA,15,CASSPKVGRARGYTF,TGTGCCAGCAGCCCGAAGGTGGGCAGGGCAAGGGGCTACACCTTC
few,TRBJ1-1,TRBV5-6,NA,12,CASSLASTEAFF,TGTGCCAGCAGCTTGGCGAGCACTGAAGCTTTCTTT